The rows below give T cell receptor beta chains drawn from one sample of a study of PD-1 blockade in classical Hodgkin lymphoma. Measured with immunoSEQ multiplex PCR; TCRdb has only the in-frame clones, and not every one. The repertoire holds tens of thousands of clones, with around 90% as singletons. The sequenced sample was peripheral blood mononuclear cells (PBMCs), obtained at baseline. The receptors originated from a human donor with classical Hodgkin lymphoma. Each CDR3 is given with its conserved first and last residue. The D gene is left open where the match is weak. Clone size appears in some rows only: once, few, many, or a class for an expanded clone.

clone_size	j_call	d_call	v_call	cdr3_nt	cdr3_aa
once	TRBJ2-5	.	TRBV18	TGTGCCAGCTCACCAAGTGGGGAAGAGACCCAGTACTTC	CASSPSGEETQYF
.	TRBJ1-5	.	TRBV27	TGTGCCAGCGGGACTCCCGGGGCGATTAGGACCCAGCATTTT	CASGTPGAIRTQHF
.	TRBJ2-3	.	TRBV7-9	TGTGCCAGCAGCTGGGAAGGGTTCGCAGATACGCAGTATTTT	CASSWEGFADTQYF
few	TRBJ1-2	.	TRBV28	TGTGCCAGCAGTTTGATAGGGATAACTAACTATGGCTACACCTTC	CASSLIGITNYGYTF
.	TRBJ2-3	.	TRBV5-1	TGCGCCAGCAGCTTGGGAGGTAGTGGGACAGATACGCAGTATTTT	CASSLGGSGTDTQYF
.	TRBJ2-1	TRBD2	TRBV30	TGTGCCTGGAGTCCCCTAGCGGGGGGTTTGAGCTCCTACAATGAGCAGTTCTTC	CAWSPLAGGLSSYNEQFF
.	TRBJ2-2	.	TRBV6-5	TGTGCCAGCAGTCGGGACACTCGATCCGGGGAGCTGTTTTTT	CASSRDTRSGELFF
.	TRBJ1-2	.	TRBV6-5	TGTGCCAGCAGTTACTCCGTGGGGCTCAACTATGGCTACACCTTC	CASSYSVGLNYGYTF
.	TRBJ2-3	TRBD2	TRBV7-9	TGTGCCAGCAGCTTAGAAGCTGGACTAGTCTCAGATACGCAGTATTTT	CASSLEAGLVSDTQYF
.	TRBJ2-7	TRBD1	TRBV7-2	TGTGCCAGCAGCTCGAATTACAGGGGCGAGCAGTACTTC	CASSSNYRGEQYF
.	TRBJ2-1	TRBD2	TRBV6-5	TGTGCCAGCAGTAACCGACTAGCGGGACGTAATGAGCAGTTCTTC	CASSNRLAGRNEQFF
.	TRBJ2-3	.	TRBV10-3	TGTGCCATCAGTGGGGCAGGCACAGATACGCAGTATTTT	CAISGAGTDTQYF
.	TRBJ1-5	TRBD1	TRBV19	TGTGCCAGTAGTACGACAGGGGCTAATCAGCCCCAGCATTTT	CASSTTGANQPQHF
.	TRBJ2-7	.	TRBV28	TGTGCCAGCAGTTCTCCCGGGACCAAGACCTACGAGCAGTACTTC	CASSSPGTKTYEQYF
.	TRBJ1-1	.	TRBV10-3	TGTGCCATCAGTGATAAAGGGGGTGGGACTGAAGCTTTCTTT	CAISDKGGGTEAFF
.	TRBJ2-5	.	TRBV4-2	TGTGCCAGCAGCCAAGGCCTGGACGAAGAGACCCAGTACTTC	CASSQGLDEETQYF
.	TRBJ2-3	.	TRBV2	TGTGCCAGCAGGACCCAGGGAAGCACAGATACGCAGTATTTT	CASRTQGSTDTQYF
few	TRBJ2-2	.	TRBV5-1	TGCGCCAGCAGCTTGGCGGTGAGAGACACCGGGGAGCTGTTTTTT	CASSLAVRDTGELFF
.	TRBJ1-1	.	TRBV5-8	TGTGCCAGCAGTCGGGGCCTAGTGGGCACTGAAGCTTTCTTT	CASSRGLVGTEAFF
.	TRBJ1-1	TRBD1	TRBV4-3	TGCGCCAGCAGCGCACGTTGGCAGGGGGTCGCGGCTTTCTTT	CASSARWQGVAAFF
few	TRBJ2-2	.	TRBV30	TGTGCCAGACGACACACCGGGGAGCTGTTTTTT	CARRHTGELFF
.	TRBJ1-1	.	TRBV7-8	TGTGCCAGCAGCTTAGAGGGGACATCAGAAGCTTTCTTT	CASSLEGTSEAFF
once	TRBJ1-4	.	TRBV7-2	TGTGCCAGCAGTTTGACCGGGGCCTCGTTTCGGGGTGAAAAACTGTTTTTT	CASSLTGASFRGEKLFF
.	TRBJ1-1	TRBD1	TRBV28	TGTGCCAGCAGTTCCCGGACAGGGAAGGGCACTGAAGCTTTCTTT	CASSSRTGKGTEAFF
once	TRBJ2-3	.	TRBV11-2	TGTGCCAGCAGCTCCCTTCGGGGGAGCCGGGCAGATACGCAGTATTTT	CASSSLRGSRADTQYF
.	TRBJ1-1	.	TRBV21-1	TGTGGAAAAGGAAATTCGCCCTCCAACACTGAAGCTTTCTTT	CGKGNSPSNTEAFF
.	TRBJ2-7	.	TRBV6-6	TGTGCCAGCAGGTGGGACCCAGAGTTCTACGAGCAGTACTTC	CASRWDPEFYEQYF
.	TRBJ2-3	TRBD2	TRBV7-2	TGTGCCAGCAGCTTAGGTAGCGGGAGGGCGGGCGGTACGCAGTATTTT	CASSLGSGRAGGTQYF
.	TRBJ2-3	.	TRBV30	TGTGCCTGGAGGGGTGCGATGATCAGCACAGATACGCAGTATTTT	CAWRGAMISTDTQYF
.	TRBJ1-1	.	TRBV28	TGTGCCAGCAGTGGTTACAGGATCATGAACACTGAAGCTTTCTTT	CASSGYRIMNTEAFF
.	TRBJ1-2	.	TRBV28	TGTGCCACCACGGCCCCAGGGCTATCAGATGGCTACACCTTC	CATTAPGLSDGYTF
.	TRBJ2-2	TRBD1	TRBV29-1	TGCAGCGTTGGAGGCACAGGGGGTTGGAACACCGGGGAGCTGTTTTTT	CSVGGTGGWNTGELFF
.	TRBJ1-2	.	TRBV4-2	TGTGCCAGCAGAAAAAACGGCGGCAGTTACAACTATGGCTACACCTTC	CASRKNGGSYNYGYTF
few	TRBJ2-3	.	TRBV5-4	TGTGCCAGCAGCAAGTGGGTACAGGGCGTTACAGATACGCAGTATTTT	CASSKWVQGVTDTQYF
.	TRBJ2-1	.	TRBV29-1	TGCAGCGTTGACTGGGGGGCTAGTTCGGGCAATGAGCAGTTCTTC	CSVDWGASSGNEQFF
.	TRBJ1-1	TRBD1	TRBV27	TGTGCCAGCAGTTTCGGACAGGGAAGGACTGAAGCTTTCTTT	CASSFGQGRTEAFF
.	TRBJ2-7	TRBD1	TRBV5-6	TGTGCCAGCAGCTTGGGGACAGGGGAGTACGAGCAGTACTTC	CASSLGTGEYEQYF
.	TRBJ1-1	.	TRBV19	TGTGCCAGTAGCAGGCGATTAGCTGAAGCTTTCTTT	CASSRRLAEAFF
.	TRBJ2-7	TRBD2	TRBV10-3	TGTGCCATCAGTCAGCGGGACCGGGGCTCCTACGAGCAGTACTTC	CAISQRDRGSYEQYF
once	TRBJ1-1	.	TRBV28	TGTGCCAGCAGTTTATTTACGGGCAGGAACACTGAAGCTTTCTTT	CASSLFTGRNTEAFF
.	TRBJ1-5	.	TRBV6-6	TGTGCCAGCAGCCCCTCTCAGGGTGGCAATCAGCCCCAGCATTTT	CASSPSQGGNQPQHF
once	TRBJ2-1	.	TRBV6-5	TGTGCCAGCAGTCTCTACGGGGGCAATGAGCAGTTCTTC	CASSLYGGNEQFF
few	TRBJ2-3	.	TRBV28	TGTGCCAGCAGTTCACACGGGAGCACAGATACGCAGTATTTT	CASSSHGSTDTQYF
.	TRBJ2-3	.	TRBV7-2	TGTGCCAGCAGCTTAGATCCACTCTTCACAGATACGCAGTATTTT	CASSLDPLFTDTQYF
once	TRBJ2-7	TRBD1	TRBV29-1	TGCAGCCCACAGACAGGGAGATACGAGCAGTACTTC	CSPQTGRYEQYF
few	TRBJ1-2	.	TRBV10-2	TGCGCCAGCAGTGAGTCAAACAGGGATTACTATGGCTACACCTTC	CASSESNRDYYGYTF
.	TRBJ2-5	TRBD2	TRBV7-9	TGTGCCAGCAGCCCCGGGACTAGCGAGACCCAGTACTTC	CASSPGTSETQYF
.	TRBJ1-3	.	TRBV5-4	TGTGCCAGCAGCTCCGGGCCCCCCGGTGGAAACACCATATATTTT	CASSSGPPGGNTIYF
once	TRBJ2-3	TRBD1	TRBV7-9	TGTGCCAGCAGCGGATTGGGACAGCGCACAGATACGCAGTATTTT	CASSGLGQRTDTQYF
.	TRBJ2-5	.	TRBV7-2	TGTGCCAGCAGCTCGAACACCCCGGGCCTGAGGGAGACCCAGTACTTC	CASSSNTPGLRETQYF
.	TRBJ2-1	.	TRBV19	TGTGCCAGCTCACTATTTGTATACAATGAGCAGTTCTTC	CASSLFVYNEQFF
.	TRBJ1-1	.	TRBV29-1	TGCAGCGTTGCTACGGGGGACACTGAAGCTTTCTTT	CSVATGDTEAFF
.	TRBJ1-1	.	TRBV11-3	TGTGCCAGCAGCTCAGGGGAGACAGCTGAAGCTTTCTTT	CASSSGETAEAFF
.	TRBJ1-1	TRBD1	TRBV6-5	TGTGCCAGTAACGGACAGGGAATAGACACTGAAGCTTTCTTT	CASNGQGIDTEAFF
.	TRBJ1-3	.	TRBV11-1	TGTGCCAGCAGCAAAGGACGGGGGAGCTCTGGAAACACCATATATTTT	CASSKGRGSSGNTIYF
.	TRBJ2-2	.	TRBV11-2	TGTGCCAGCAGCTTCACCCCGGGACTGAACACCGGGGAGCTGTTTTTT	CASSFTPGLNTGELFF
.	TRBJ2-1	TRBD2	TRBV11-2	TGTGCCAGCAGCTTAGAACCCGGACTAGCGGGAGGGTCACGGTTCTTC	CASSLEPGLAGGSRFF
.	TRBJ1-1	TRBD1	TRBV16	TGTGCCAGCAGCCAAGCTAAGACAGGGGGTGTAAATCGGAACACTGAAGCTTTCTTT	CASSQAKTGGVNRNTEAFF